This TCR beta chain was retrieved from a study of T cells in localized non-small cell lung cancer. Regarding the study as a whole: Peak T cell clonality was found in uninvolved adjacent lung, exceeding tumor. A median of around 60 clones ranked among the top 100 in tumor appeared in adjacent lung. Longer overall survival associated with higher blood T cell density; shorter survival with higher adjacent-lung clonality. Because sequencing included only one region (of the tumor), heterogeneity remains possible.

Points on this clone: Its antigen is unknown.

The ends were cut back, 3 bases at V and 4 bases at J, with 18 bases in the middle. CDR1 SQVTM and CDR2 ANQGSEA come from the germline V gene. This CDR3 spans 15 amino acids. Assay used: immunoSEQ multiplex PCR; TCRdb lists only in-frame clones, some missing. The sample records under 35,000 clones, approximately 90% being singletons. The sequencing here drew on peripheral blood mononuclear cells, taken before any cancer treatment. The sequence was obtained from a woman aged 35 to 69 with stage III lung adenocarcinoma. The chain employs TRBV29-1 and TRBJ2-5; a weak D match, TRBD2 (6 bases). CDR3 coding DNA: TGCAGCGTTGAGAGAATCGGGGGTAGGGGAGAGACCCAGTACTTC. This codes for CSVERIGGRGETQYF.